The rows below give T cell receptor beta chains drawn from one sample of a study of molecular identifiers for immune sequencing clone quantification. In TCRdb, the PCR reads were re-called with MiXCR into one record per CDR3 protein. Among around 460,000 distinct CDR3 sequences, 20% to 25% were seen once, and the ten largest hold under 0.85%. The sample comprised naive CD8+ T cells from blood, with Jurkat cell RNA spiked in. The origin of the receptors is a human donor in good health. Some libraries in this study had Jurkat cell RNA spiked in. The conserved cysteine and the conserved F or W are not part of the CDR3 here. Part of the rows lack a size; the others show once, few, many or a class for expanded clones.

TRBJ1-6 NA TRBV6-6 APGQGAGALH
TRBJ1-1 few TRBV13 ASSGIGTGLTEAF
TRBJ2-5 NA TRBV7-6 ASSPVGQGGETQY
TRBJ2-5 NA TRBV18 ASSPQVPQETQY
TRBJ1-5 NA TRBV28 ASTLSGAGNQPQH
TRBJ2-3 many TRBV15 ATSSVYNADTQY
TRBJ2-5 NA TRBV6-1 ASSGLPQGQETQY
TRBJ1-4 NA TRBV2 ASSERTGGFPEKLF
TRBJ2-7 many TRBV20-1 SARGPTGQREQY
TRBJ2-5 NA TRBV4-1 ASSQGPGEGAGETQY
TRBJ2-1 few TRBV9 ASSIRGTDYNEQF
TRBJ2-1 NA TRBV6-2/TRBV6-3 ASSYDGSYNEQF
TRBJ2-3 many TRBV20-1 SARDLDRTGNTDTQY
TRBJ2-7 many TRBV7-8 ASSSGTSLYEQY
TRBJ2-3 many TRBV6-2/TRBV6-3 ASSYSRGDGTDTQY
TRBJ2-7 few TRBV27 ASQTWREGHEQY
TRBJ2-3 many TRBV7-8 ASSLAPPRGSGTDTQY
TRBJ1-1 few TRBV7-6 AGSLSDIPNTEAF
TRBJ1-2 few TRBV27 ASSLGVGQGAPNYGYT